This TCR beta chain was obtained from a study of blood T cell repertoires in COVID-19. For the study at large: Both acute and convalescent COVID-19 samples were obtained from the United States, Italy and Spain.

The data were produced by immunoSEQ multiplex PCR, yet TCRdb's version contains in-frame clones alone and is incomplete. Among 150,000 to 200,000 clones listed, roughly 80% were seen once. Germline CDR1 and CDR2: LNHDA and SQIVND (reference sequence). The ends lost 3 bases at V and 6 bases at J; junction bases unmatched: 12. The CDR3 runs to 17 residues. This clone was seen only a few times. The receptor's source is a man in his 70s with acute or convalescent COVID-19. The genes are TRBV19 and TRBJ2-2; 8 bases are a match to TRBD1. Specimen: peripheral blood. CDR3 bases: TGTGCCAGTAGTATCCTTGGACAGGGAAGCGTCGCCGGGGAGCTGTTTTTT. Protein product: CASSILGQGSVAGELFF.